A single sample is the source of the 17 T cell receptor beta chains below, sequenced in a study of T cells after yellow fever vaccination. TCRdb fed the 5' RACE reads into MiXCR, producing one record per CDR3 protein. Of some 550,000 distinct CDR3 sequences in the sample, over 15% were seen once. The sample was PBMCs, taken 15 days after the yellow fever booster vaccination. These receptors all stem from a man aged 25 to 40 who received the YFV17D yellow fever vaccine.

V usage is TRBV20-1 and J usage is TRBJ2-2; 8 positions agree with TRBD2. Trimming cost V 3 bases and J 3 bases; bases outside gene matches: 9. Germline lookup yields CDR1 DFQATT and CDR2 SNEGSKA (reference sequence). The CDR3 sequence is 16 residues long. CDR3 sequence: CSASPAGAADTGELFF. The CDR3 DNA reads TGCAGTGCTAGTCCAGCGGGAGCGGCGGACACCGGGGAGCTGTTTTTT.

The CDR3 DNA reads as TGTGCCAGCAGCTCCACCTCATTCTACGAGCAGTACTTC. It yields the protein CASSSTSFYEQYF. The chain employs TRBV4-2 and TRBJ2-7; D is undetermined. The CDR3 is made up of 13 amino acids. Germline loops: CDR1 LGHNA, CDR2 YNFKEQ. The germline V and J ends were trimmed by 5 bases and 3 bases, with 11 bases remaining between them.

The chain recombines TRBV9 with TRBJ2-3; possible D gene TRBD2, 5 bases. The CDR3 consists of 15 residues. Germline CDR1 is SGDLS and CDR2 is YYNGEE. V lost 2 bases to trimming and J lost 0 bases, with 10 bases between them. CDR3 protein: CASSVLGDSTDTQYF. The CDR3, as DNA: TGTGCCAGCAGCGTCCTCGGGGATAGCACAGATACGCAGTATTTT.

The rearrangement uses TRBV7-2 and TRBJ1-2; TRBD1 might be the D (5 bases). In germline, CDR1 is SGHTA, CDR2 FQGNSA. V shed 5 bases and J shed 6 bases, with 10 bases lying between them. The CDR3 runs to 12 residues. For the CDR3, the DNA is TGTGCCAGCAGCGCACGACAGAATGGCTACACCTTC. The encoded protein is CASSARQNGYTF. The full variable domain, its missing parts supplied by reference TRBV7-2 and TRBJ1-2, is GAGVSQSPSNKVTEKGKDVELRCDPISGHTALYWYRQSLGQGLEFLIYFQGNSAPDKSGLPSDRFSAERTGGSVSTLTIQRTQQEDSAVYLCASSARQNGYTFGSGTRLTVV.

J is TRBJ2-7 and V is TRBV12-3 or TRBV12-4; a possible D gene is TRBD2 (6 bases). The ends were cut back, 1 base at V and 5 bases at J, with 15 bases in the middle. The CDR3 consists of 15 residues. The CDR3 is CASSLGLGRRDEQYF. In nucleotides, the CDR3 is TGTGCCAGCAGTTTAGGATTGGGCCGGAGGGACGAGCAGTACTTC.

This clonotype has a handful of counts. The chain has TRBV20-1 and TRBJ2-5; D ambiguous. There are 13 residues in the CDR3. V was shortened by 6 bases and J by 1 base, with 12 bases between the two germline ends. Looked up from germline, CDR1 is DFQATT and CDR2 is SNEGSKA (reference sequence). CDR3 loop: CSAGTGRQETQYF. CDR3 bases: TGCAGTGCAGGTACCGGTCGCCAAGAGACCCAGTACTTC.

The J gene is TRBJ2-2, the V gene TRBV14, with D unclear. This CDR3 is 13 amino acids long. CDR1 and CDR2 from the germline V gene are SGHDN and FVKESK. The V end lost 4 bases, the J end lost 6 bases, and 9 bases lay between the germline ends. The CDR3 loop reads CASSRVLSGELFF. Written as DNA, the CDR3 is TGTGCCAGCAGCCGGGTGTTGTCCGGGGAGCTGTTTTTT.

The chain carries TRBV14 and TRBJ2-1; 8 bases match TRBD2. From germline, CDR1 is SGHDN and CDR2 FVKESK. The CDR3 totals 15 residues. With V trimmed by 1 base and J by 14 bases, 13 bases remained unmatched. CDR3 nucleotide sequence: TGTGCCAGCAGCCAAGGTTCGGGAGGGGTTCCCCGGAAGTTCTTC. This codes for CASSQGSGGVPRKFF.

V is TRBV7-2 and J is TRBJ1-5; weak D call: TRBD1 (6 bases). CDR3 length equals 15 residues. Germline V lookup: CDR1 SGHTA, CDR2 FQGNSA. Trimming took off 3 bases at V and 4 bases at J, with 13 bases between the two ends. The CDR3 protein is CASSLSTGGNQPQHF. CDR3 DNA: TGTGCCAGCAGCTTGTCGACAGGAGGAAATCAGCCCCAGCATTTT.

CDR3 protein: CASSSLPGQGSDEQFF. CDR3 nucleotides: TGTGCCAGCAGCTCGCTTCCGGGACAGGGTAGCGATGAGCAGTTCTTC. The V and J genes are TRBV7-8 and TRBJ2-1; 9 bases map to TRBD1. V lost 4 bases and J lost 8; bases outside the gene matches: 12. Germline values: CDR1 SGHVS, CDR2 FQNEAQ. This CDR3 spans 16 amino acids.

This clonotype was observed a few times. This chain joins TRBV6-6 and TRBJ1-5, with no clear D. V was cut by 2 bases and J by 4 bases, with 6 bases left in between. Germline V lookup: CDR1 MNHNY, CDR2 SVGAGI (reference sequence). CDR3 length: 13 amino acids. The CDR3 is CASSYLVNQPQHF. CDR3 DNA: TGTGCCAGCAGTTACCTGGTGAATCAGCCCCAGCATTTT.

In nucleotides, the CDR3 is TGTGCCAGCAGCTTGGGACCACGGGCCACCTACGAGCAGTACTTC. Its protein is CASSLGPRATYEQYF. V is TRBV5-5 and J is TRBJ2-7, with D uncertain. Trimming left V 0 bases short and J 2 bases short, with 12 bases between. Germline CDR1 is SGHKS and CDR2 is YYEKEE (reference sequence). This CDR3 spans 15 amino acids.

This clonotype was seen more than once but under ten times. The J gene is TRBJ2-1, the V gene TRBV24-1; no clear D. The V gene lost 4 bases and the J gene lost 9 bases, with 9 bases spanning the gap. Germline V gene sequence: CDR1 KGHDR, CDR2 SFDVKD. The CDR3 runs to 12 residues. CDR3 coding DNA: TGTGCCACCAGTGACCCCGAGACTGAGCAGTTCTTC. This encodes CATSDPETEQFF.

The V gene is TRBV5-1, the J gene TRBJ2-7, with 9 bases lining up with TRBD1. The CDR3 is 15 residues long. Germline CDR1 and CDR2: SGHRS and YFSETQ. V lost 3 bases, J lost 2 bases, and 6 bases stayed unmatched. This CDR3 reads CASSSAGQGPYEQYF. The CDR3 DNA sequence: TGCGCCAGCAGCTCGGCGGGACAGGGCCCCTACGAGCAGTACTTC. Full variable domain (outside the CDR3, taken from reference TRBV5-1 and TRBJ2-7): KAGVTQTPRYLIKTRGQQVTLSCSPISGHRSVSWYQQTPGQGLQFLFEYFSETQRNKGNFPGRFSGRQFSNSRSEMNVSTLELGDSALYLCASSSAGQGPYEQYFGPGTRLTVT.

The sample holds a few counts of this clonotype. J is TRBJ2-2 and V is TRBV29-1; 7 nucleotides match TRBD2. V gave up 8 bases and J gave up 4 bases; unmatched junction bases: 10. The CDR3 extends over 14 amino acids. The germline gives CDR1 SQVTM, CDR2 ANQGSEA. The CDR3 DNA reads TGCAGCCCCCAACCAGCGGGACCCACCGGGGAGCTGTTTTTT. This codes for CSPQPAGPTGELFF.

This clonotype was seen a few times. The chain employs TRBV3-1 and TRBJ2-7; D assignment may be TRBD1 or TRBD2 (5 bases each). Trimming removed 2 bases from V and 5 bases from J, with 7 bases in between. Germline assignment: CDR1 LGHDT and CDR2 YNNKEL (reference sequence). The CDR3 has 12 residues. DNA for the CDR3: TGTGCCAGCAGCCAAATGGGGGACGAGCAGTACTTC. Its protein is CASSQMGDEQYF.

V and J are TRBV14 and TRBJ2-1; 8 nucleotides match TRBD2. Per the germline V gene, CDR1 is SGHDN and CDR2 is FVKESK. CDR3 length: 18 amino acids. The trim removed 0 bases at V and 5 bases at J, leaving 12 bases unmatched. CDR3 sequence reads: CASSQDISPAGDNNEQFF. In DNA form, the CDR3 reads TGTGCCAGCAGCCAAGACATTTCCCCAGCGGGAGACAACAATGAGCAGTTCTTC.